This T cell receptor beta chain is drawn from a study of CD8 T cells in ankylosing spondylitis. Study-level points and caveats: Earlier studies detected some motif variants in reactive arthritis synovial fluid and blood. Seemingly distinctive of ankylosing spondylitis blood was a TCR beta motif formed by eight highly homologous variants.

This clonotype came up many times. Its matching antigen is unknown. Trimming cost V 4 bases and J 8 bases, with 14 bases left between them. The CDR3 spans 14 residues. Germline CDR1 LGHDT, CDR2 YNNKEL (reference sequence). 5'-RACE, quantitative and with molecular barcodes, yielded the TCR beta libraries. TCRdb ran MiXCR on the 5' RACE reads and lists one entry per CDR3 protein. The sample has 290,000 or so distinct CDR3 sequences, more than 20% seen once. The TCR originated in a female donor with ankylosing spondylitis or in good health (not recorded which). The sequenced material came from blood, either unsorted or a sorted T cell fraction (not recorded which). The rearrangement links TRBV3-1 to TRBJ1-4; possible D gene TRBD1, 6 bases. The CDR3 is CASSPRGGKEKLFF. In DNA form, the CDR3 reads TGTGCCAGCAGCCCCCGAGGGGGGAAGGAAAAACTGTTTTTT.